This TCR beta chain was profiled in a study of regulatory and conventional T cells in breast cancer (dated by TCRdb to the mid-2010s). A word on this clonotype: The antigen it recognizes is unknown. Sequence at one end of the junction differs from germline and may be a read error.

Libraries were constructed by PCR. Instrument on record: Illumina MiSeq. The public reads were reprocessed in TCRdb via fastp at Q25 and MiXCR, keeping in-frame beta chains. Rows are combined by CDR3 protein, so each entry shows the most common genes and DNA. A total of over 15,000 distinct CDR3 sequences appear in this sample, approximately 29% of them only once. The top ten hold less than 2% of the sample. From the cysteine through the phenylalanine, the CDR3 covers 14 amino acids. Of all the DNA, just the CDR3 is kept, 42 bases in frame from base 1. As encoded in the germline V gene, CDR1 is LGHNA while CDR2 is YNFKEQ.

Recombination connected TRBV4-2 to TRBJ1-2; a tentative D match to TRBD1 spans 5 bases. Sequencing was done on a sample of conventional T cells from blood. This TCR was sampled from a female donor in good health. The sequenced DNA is TGCGCCAGCAGCCATATCGACAGACCCTATGGCTACACCTTC. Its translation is CASSHIDRPYGYTF.